The 9 T cell receptor beta chains reported below all come from one sample, sequenced in a study of blood T cells in healthy people across ages. PCR was performed a second time for about 7 to 11 cycles using a sample-barcoded 5' primer and a J-beta primer mix. TCRdb re-called the 5' RACE reads with MiXCR, one entry per CDR3 protein. Of around 940,000 distinct CDR3 sequences in the sample, roughly 51% were seen once. Material: blood. Receptor source: a woman aged 60 to 75 in good health.

This clonotype was counted a few times. V usage is TRBV20-1 and J usage is TRBJ2-7; TRBD2 matches 11 bases. The CDR3 totals 14 residues. Per germline, CDR1 DFQATT and CDR2 SNEGSKA (reference sequence). The junction had 5 bases not matched to a gene; V was cut back by 5 bases and J by 2 bases. CDR3 loop: CSAFSGRAPYEQYF. The DNA of the CDR3 is TGCAGTGCTTTTAGCGGGAGGGCCCCCTACGAGCAGTACTTC.

The chain joins TRBV2 to TRBJ2-3; TRBD2 matches 12 bases. Trimming removed 3 bases from V and 5 bases from J; junction bases left unmatched: 6. From germline, CDR1 is SNHLY and CDR2 FYNNEI. This CDR3 spans 16 amino acids. This chain's CDR3 is CASSDPGLAGLDTQYF. The CDR3 bases are TGTGCCAGCAGTGACCCGGGACTAGCGGGCCTAGATACGCAGTATTTT. Drawing the rest from reference TRBV2 and TRBJ2-3, the complete variable domain is EPEVTQTPSHQVTQMGQEVILRCVPISNHLYFYWYRQILGQKVEFLVSFYNNEISEKSEIFDDQFSVERPDGSNFTLKIRSTKLEDSAMYFCASSDPGLAGLDTQYFGPGTRLTVL.

The chain has TRBV15 and TRBJ2-7; 7 nucleotides agree with TRBD1. The CDR3 is made up of 14 amino acids. Germline V gene data show CDR1 as LNHNV and CDR2 as YYDKDF (reference sequence). J gave up 3 bases and V 8 bases, and 10 bases lay outside the gene matches. The CDR3 spells CATSARDRNYEQYF. CDR3 DNA: TGTGCCACCTCCGCCCGGGACAGAAACTACGAGCAGTACTTC. Drawing the rest from reference TRBV15 and TRBJ2-7, the complete variable domain is DAMVIQNPRYQVTQFGKPVTLSCSQTLNHNVMYWYQQKSSQAPKLLFHYYDKDFNNEADTPDNFQSRRPNTSFCFLDIRSPGLGDTAMYLCATSARDRNYEQYFGPGTRLTVT.

This clonotype has just a few counts. V usage is TRBV13 and J usage is TRBJ1-6; no definite D call. Germline-derived CDR1 and CDR2 are PRHDT and FYEKMQ (reference sequence). Deletions cut 3 bases from V and 14 bases from J, with 14 bases between. The CDR3 contains 13 residues. CDR3 DNA sequence: TGTGCCAGCAGCTTTAGGACCCCTGCAGCCCTCCACTTT. Its translation: CASSFRTPAALHF.

In this sample, this clonotype turned up a few times. V is TRBV29-1 and J is TRBJ2-5; D is perhaps TRBD2 (6 bases). The CDR3 spans 13 residues. CDR1 is SQVTM and CDR2 is ANQGSEA in the germline V gene. V lost 4 bases and J 5 bases, leaving 14 bases between the germline ends. CDR3 nucleotides: TGCAGCGTTGTACGGGGGACCTTGGAGACCCAGTACTTC. Translating it yields CSVVRGTLETQYF.

This clonotype was seen a few times. The chain combines TRBV29-1 with TRBJ1-2; possible D gene TRBD1, 6 bases. The CDR3 runs 12 residues. V was trimmed by 5 bases and J by 7 bases, leaving 14 bases between them. The germline V gene encodes CDR1 SQVTM and CDR2 ANQGSEA. CDR3 nucleotides: TGCAGCGTTCGGGGGGCAGGGTCTGGCTACACCTTC. It is translated as CSVRGAGSGYTF.

The rearrangement joins TRBV6-5 to TRBJ2-1; D is unclear. V dropped 4 bases and J dropped 7 bases, with 11 bases sitting between them. This CDR3 has 13 residues. Germline lookup yields CDR1 MNHEY and CDR2 SVGAGI. The CDR3 spells CASSSPEGNEQFF. In DNA form, the CDR3 reads TGTGCCAGCAGTTCTCCCGAAGGTAATGAGCAGTTCTTC.

The CDR3 bases are TGTGCCAGCATCTCGGTACGGGCCCTCGGCTACGAGCAGTACTTC. Protein sequence: CASISVRALGYEQYF. The chain links TRBV6-1 to TRBJ2-7; D is uncertain. The CDR3 spans 15 residues. Trimming stripped 7 bases from V and 3 bases from J, with 19 bases between. The germline gives CDR1 MNHNS, CDR2 SASEGT.

This clonotype was seen more than once but under ten times. The DNA for the CDR3 is TGTGCCAGCAGTTATAGTCCTCAGCCAGATACGCAGTATTTT. Protein product: CASSYSPQPDTQYF. The chain combines TRBV28 with TRBJ2-3; D unresolved. Trimming cost V 4 bases and J 4 bases, with 12 bases left between them. Germline lookup yields CDR1 MDHEN and CDR2 SYDVKM. There are 14 residues in the CDR3.